This T cell receptor beta chain was identified during a study of blood T cell repertoires in COVID-19. In the study overall: Acute and convalescent COVID-19 samples came from the United States, Italy and Spain. Sample material is recorded as cDNA or gDNA derived from T cells, B-cell-depleted T cells, or PBMCs.

In germline, CDR1 is LNHDA, CDR2 SQIVND (reference sequence). The CDR3 sequence is 14 residues long. Under the authors' procedure: Estimates of nucleated cell counts were drawn from the amplification of reference gene primers. The method was immunoSEQ multiplex PCR; TCRdb's version includes in-frame clones alone and lacks a portion of them. V and J calls and clone size follow that table, whereas D and trimming were derived from the DNA. Among about 300,000 clones, about 87% were seen once, and the ten largest hold approximately 1.4%. About this clone: The junction shows a germline mismatch at one end, possibly a read error.

Sequenced: peripheral blood. This clonotype originated in a woman in her thirties or forties who had recovered from COVID-19. This chain links TRBV19 with TRBJ2-4, with 13 bases matching TRBD2. The CDR3, as DNA: TGTGCCAGTAGTATCCTCGCCGGGACTAGCGGGGCCCGCTTC. It translates to CASSILAGTSGARF.